This T cell receptor beta chain was identified during a study of T cells in localized non-small cell lung cancer. General study results and limits: Without multi-region sequencing, intratumor heterogeneity could not be excluded.

For this clone: What it binds is not known.

Clones were sequenced by immunoSEQ multiplex PCR, and TCRdb holds only the in-frame ones, with some missing. The table records 20,000 to 25,000 clones, about 89% of them present only once. The CDR3 is made up of 12 amino acids. Per the germline V gene, CDR1 is SGHTA and CDR2 is FQGNSA. The V and J ends lost 4 bases and 7 bases respectively, with 8 bases between them. The clonotype originates from a man aged 35 to 69 with stage I squamous cell lung carcinoma. Specimen: peripheral blood, collected before any cancer treatment. This chain links TRBV7-2 with TRBJ1-5; D is uncertain. The CDR3 loop reads CASSSLGQPQHF. The CDR3 bases are TGTGCCAGCAGCTCGCTAGGCCAGCCCCAGCATTTT.